The 20 T cell receptor beta chains below come from one sample, sequenced in a study of T cell responses to AZD1222 COVID-19 vaccine. Using immunoSEQ multiplex PCR, the repertoire was profiled, and TCRdb retains in-frame clones only, with some absent. The data contain some 70,000 clones, roughly 82% of them singletons. The input for sequencing was peripheral blood, taken on day 0 of AZD1222 vaccination. These receptors were obtained from an adult in good health.

This sequence joins TRBV25-1 and TRBJ2-1; the D is unclear. V was clipped by 6 bases and J by 9 bases, with 12 bases between them. The CDR3 covers 12 residues. CDR1 is MGHDK and CDR2 is SYGVNS in the germline V gene. The CDR3 DNA follows: TGTGCCAGCAGCGTCCACTTAGGTGAGCAGTTCTTC. Amino acids: CASSVHLGEQFF.

The chain links TRBV4-2 to TRBJ2-1; a weak D match, TRBD2 (6 bases). The V end was cut by 0 bases, the J end by 9 bases, with 9 bases between. The CDR3 consists of 13 residues. From germline, CDR1 is LGHNA and CDR2 YNFKEQ. In DNA, the CDR3 is TGTGCCAGCAGCCAAGACAAGGGAGGTGAGCAGTTCTTC. Its protein product is CASSQDKGGEQFF.

J is TRBJ1-1 and V is TRBV28; D perhaps matches TRBD1 (5 bases). The V end lost 5 bases, the J end lost 1 base, and 8 bases lay between the germline ends. Germline V gives CDR1 MDHEN, CDR2 SYDVKM. The CDR3 totals 13 residues. CDR3 loop: CASSPRENTEAFF. DNA for the CDR3: TGTGCCAGCAGTCCCAGGGAGAACACTGAAGCTTTCTTT.

The chain uses TRBV28 and TRBJ1-5; 11 bases line up with TRBD1. The V gene end was trimmed by 5 bases and the J gene end by 6 bases; junction bases not matched to a gene: 9. Per germline, CDR1 MDHEN and CDR2 SYDVKM. This CDR3 has 16 residues. Written as DNA, the CDR3 is TGTGCCAGCAGTCCGTGGGGGACAGGGGGGGCTCAGCCCCAGCATTTT. Protein sequence: CASSPWGTGGAQPQHF.

The gene calls are TRBV19 and TRBJ1-6, with D maybe TRBD1 (6 bases). The CDR3 sequence is 15 residues long. The V end lost 5 bases, the J end lost 8 bases, and 16 bases lay between the germline ends. Germline CDR1 is LNHDA and CDR2 is SQIVND (reference sequence). The CDR3 DNA reads TGTGCCAGTAGTCGGGACATCATTGAGGATTCACCCCTCCACTTT. Translated: CASSRDIIEDSPLHF.

J is TRBJ2-5 and V is TRBV6-4; D gene unclear. Per germline, CDR1 MRHNA and CDR2 SNTAGT. Trimming shortened V by 3 bases and J by 5 bases, and 10 bases separated the two germline ends. The CDR3 spans 13 residues. CDR3 sequence: CASSETMGETQYF. The CDR3 region has the DNA TGTGCCAGCAGTGAAACCATGGGGGAGACCCAGTACTTC.

V usage is TRBV11-2 and J usage is TRBJ1-3, with D perhaps TRBD1 (6 bases). V was cut by 5 bases and J by 5 bases, with 13 bases left in between. CDR1 and CDR2 from the germline V gene are SGHAT and FQNNGV. The CDR3 consists of 14 residues. Here the CDR3 reads CASSTWTDRNTIYF. The DNA for the CDR3 is TGTGCCAGCAGCACCTGGACAGACAGAAACACCATATATTTT.

The rearrangement joins TRBV7-9 to TRBJ1-3, with unresolved D. The germline gives CDR1 SEHNR, CDR2 FQNEAQ (reference sequence). Trimming took 1 base from V and 8 from J, leaving 9 bases between them. The CDR3 is 13 residues long. The CDR3 is CASSLDRMDTIYF. Here the CDR3 DNA reads TGTGCCAGCAGCTTAGACCGGATGGACACCATATATTTT.

The J gene is TRBJ2-3, the V gene TRBV6-1; D may match TRBD1 or TRBD2 (6 bases each). The length of the CDR3 is 16 residues. Germline lookup yields CDR1 MNHNS and CDR2 SASEGT. V lost 4 bases and J 2 bases, leaving 16 bases between the germline ends. This chain's CDR3 is CASSANRGLITDTQYF. The CDR3 DNA reads TGTGCCAGCAGTGCGAACCGGGGGCTAATCACAGATACGCAGTATTTT.

The chain carries TRBV6-5 and TRBJ1-1; D not resolved. Germline V gene sequence: CDR1 MNHEY, CDR2 SVGAGI. The CDR3 is made up of 13 amino acids. V shed 1 base and J shed 7 bases, with 10 bases lying between them. For the CDR3, the DNA is TGTGCCAGCAGTTACTACGACAAAGATGAAGCTTTCTTT. As protein: CASSYYDKDEAFF.

The chain employs TRBV2 and TRBJ1-5; the D is unclear. The CDR3 has 15 residues. Germline V CDR1 and CDR2: SNHLY, FYNNEI. V lost 4 bases to trimming and J lost 1 base, with 11 bases between them. DNA for the CDR3: TGTGCCAGCAGTGGTTTGGAGGTGAGCAATCAGCCCCAGCATTTT. It yields the protein CASSGLEVSNQPQHF.

The chain uses TRBV19 and TRBJ1-2; TRBD1 might be the D (6 bases). The V end was cut by 7 bases, the J end by 2 bases, with 17 bases between. Germline CDR1 and CDR2: LNHDA and SQIVND (reference sequence). The CDR3 runs 15 residues. The CDR3 bases are TGTGCCAGTACCCCAACAGGGTTTGAAAACTATGGCTACACCTTC. Translation gives CASTPTGFENYGYTF.

The count of this clone is one. The CDR3 DNA follows: TGTGCCAGCAGCTTGGACAGAAGCTACGAGCAGTACTTC. This codes for CASSLDRSYEQYF. V is TRBV5-4 and J is TRBJ2-7; D gene unclear. This CDR3 spans 13 amino acids. The germline CDR1 and CDR2 sequences are SGHNT and YYREEE (reference sequence). Trimming removed 0 bases at V and 3 bases at J, with 7 bases between.

The chain carries TRBV19 and TRBJ1-2; D perhaps matches TRBD1 (6 bases). The CDR3 has 13 residues. Germline-derived CDR1 and CDR2 are LNHDA and SQIVND (reference sequence). The V end lost 5 bases, the J end lost 5 bases, and 12 bases lay between the germline ends. Here the CDR3 reads CASSFRGVYGYTF. The CDR3, as DNA: TGTGCCAGTAGTTTCAGGGGAGTATATGGCTACACCTTC.

This chain connects TRBV27 to TRBJ2-2; TRBD1 aligns across 8 bases. The V and J ends lost 7 bases and 4 bases, in that order; junction bases with no gene match: 8. The CDR3 has 15 residues. From germline, CDR1 is MNHEY and CDR2 SMNVEV (reference sequence). In nucleotides, the CDR3 is TGTGCCAGCACCCGGGGGACAGGCGGCACCGGGGAGCTGTTTTTT. It yields the protein CASTRGTGGTGELFF.

The rearrangement joins TRBV5-3 to TRBJ1-2; TRBD1 matches at 11 bases. TRBV5-3 is an open reading frame whose function is uncertain. This CDR3 has 15 amino acids. Losses at the gene ends were 5 bases for V and 3 bases for J; bases not matched to a gene: 6. CDR3 in amino acids: CARRLRTGGYYGYTF. The CDR3, as DNA: TGTGCCAGAAGGCTCCGGACAGGGGGCTACTATGGCTACACCTTC.

For this clone: One junction end disagrees with the germline gene, perhaps due to a read error. The chain links TRBV13 to TRBJ1-2; the match to TRBD1 covers 7 bases. This CDR3 is built from 13 residues. CDR1 and CDR2 from the germline V gene are PRHDT and FYEKMQ (reference sequence). The CDR3 nucleotides read TGTGCCAGCGGTACGACCGGGACAGCACTAAGGGCCTTC. Translated, it gives CASGTTGTALRAF.

This chain joins TRBV6-5 and TRBJ2-2; D assignment may be TRBD1 or TRBD2 (5 bases each). The germline gives CDR1 MNHEY, CDR2 SVGAGI. The CDR3 runs 14 residues. V was shortened by 6 bases and J by 7 bases, with 15 bases between the two germline ends. The CDR3 DNA follows: TGTGCCAGCAGCCCCGTTCGGGGCGGCGGGGAGCTGTTTTTT. Protein sequence: CASSPVRGGGELFF.

This clone was seen only once. The chain uses TRBV7-8 and TRBJ1-2; D may be TRBD1 (6 bases). Trimming stripped 10 bases from V and 5 bases from J, with 17 bases between. The CDR3 covers 13 residues. The germline V gene has CDR1 SGHVS and CDR2 FQNEAQ. The CDR3 region has the DNA TGTGCCATTACTAGGGCAGGGGTGTATGGCTACACCTTC. The encoded protein is CAITRAGVYGYTF.

This clone came up a few times. Here the CDR3 DNA reads TGTGCCATCAGTGAACGTCAGGCTGGCTCTGGAAACACCATATATTTT. Its translation: CAISERQAGSGNTIYF. V and J are TRBV10-3 and TRBJ1-3, with D unclear. Trimming left V 3 bases short and J 0 bases short, with 12 bases between. Germline V gene data show CDR1 as ENHRY and CDR2 as SYGVKD. The CDR3 has 16 residues.